The T cell receptor beta chain described here comes from a study of blood T cell repertoires in COVID-19. The overall study: Samples of COVID-19 (acute and convalescent) were obtained from the United States, Italy and Spain. PBMCs, B-cell-depleted T cells, or T cells were the source of the cDNA or gDNA that made up the material.

In this sample, this clone turned up a few times. Followed over time, Seattle patients had been enrolled while infection was active. After removal of 4 bases from V and 4 bases from J, the junction contained 6 bases not matched to a gene. The CDR3 sequence is 16 residues long. CDR1 and CDR2 from the germline V gene are MRHNA and SNTAGT. In the original workflow: The assay estimated nucleated cells by amplifying reference gene primers. Only in-frame clones appear in the TCRdb table, and some are missing; sequencing was by immunoSEQ multiplex PCR. The V and J calls and the clone size are those of that table, but D and trimming were determined from the DNA. The sample yields 180,000 or so clones, around 85% seen once.

This clonotype was sampled from a person aged 65 to 79 with COVID-19, enrolled during active disease. The specimen was peripheral blood. The J gene is TRBJ2-2, the V gene TRBV6-4; 10 nucleotides align to TRBD1. CDR3 protein: CASSARTGGLTGELFF. Written as DNA, the CDR3 is TGTGCCAGCAGTGCCCGGACAGGGGGTCTCACCGGGGAGCTGTTTTTT.